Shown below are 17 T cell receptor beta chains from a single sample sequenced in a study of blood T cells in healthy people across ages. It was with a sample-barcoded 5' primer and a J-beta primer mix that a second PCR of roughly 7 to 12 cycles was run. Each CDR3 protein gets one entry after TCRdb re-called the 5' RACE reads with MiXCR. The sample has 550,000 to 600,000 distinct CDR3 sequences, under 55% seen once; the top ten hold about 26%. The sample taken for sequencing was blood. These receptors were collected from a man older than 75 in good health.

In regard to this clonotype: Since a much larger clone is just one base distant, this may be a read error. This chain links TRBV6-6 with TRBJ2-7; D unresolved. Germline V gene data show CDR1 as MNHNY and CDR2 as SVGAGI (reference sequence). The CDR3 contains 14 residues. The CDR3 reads CASSDSSSSHEQYF. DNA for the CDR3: TGTGCCAGCAGTGACTCGAGCAGTTCCCACGAGCAGTACTTC.

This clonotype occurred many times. CDR3 DNA sequence: TGTGCCAGCAATGCGTTGACGGGGGCAAGTAATTCACCCCTCCACTTT. As protein: CASNALTGASNSPLHF. The J gene is TRBJ1-6, the V gene TRBV6-5; tentative D call: TRBD1 (6 bases). CDR1 MNHEY and CDR2 SVGAGI come from the germline V gene. V was trimmed by 7 bases and J by 6 bases, leaving 19 bases between them. The CDR3 loop spans 16 amino acids.

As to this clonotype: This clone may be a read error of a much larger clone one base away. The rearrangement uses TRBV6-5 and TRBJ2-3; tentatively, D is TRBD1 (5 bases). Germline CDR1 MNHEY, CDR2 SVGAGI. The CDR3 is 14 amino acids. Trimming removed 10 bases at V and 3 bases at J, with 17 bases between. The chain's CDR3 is CATPIDSRTDTQYF. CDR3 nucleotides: TGTGCCACCCCCATCGACAGTCGGACAGATACGCAGTATTTT.

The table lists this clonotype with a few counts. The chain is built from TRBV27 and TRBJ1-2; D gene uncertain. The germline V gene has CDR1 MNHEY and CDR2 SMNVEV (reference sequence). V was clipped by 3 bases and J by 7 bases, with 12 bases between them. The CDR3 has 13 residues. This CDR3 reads CASSFSTRSGYTF. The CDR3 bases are TGTGCCAGCAGTTTTTCCACAAGGAGTGGCTACACCTTC.

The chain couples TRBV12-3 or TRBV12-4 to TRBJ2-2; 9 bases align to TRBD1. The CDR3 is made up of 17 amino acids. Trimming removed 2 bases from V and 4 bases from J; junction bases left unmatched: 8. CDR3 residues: CASSLTGTGFATGELFF. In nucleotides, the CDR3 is TGTGCCAGCAGTTTAACCGGGACAGGGTTTGCCACCGGGGAGCTGTTTTTT.

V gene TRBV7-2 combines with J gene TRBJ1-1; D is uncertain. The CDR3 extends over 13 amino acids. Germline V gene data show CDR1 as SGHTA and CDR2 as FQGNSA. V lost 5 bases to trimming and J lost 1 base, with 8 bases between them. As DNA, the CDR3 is TGTGCCAGCAGCGCCCACAGGAACACTGAAGCTTTCTTT. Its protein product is CASSAHRNTEAFF.

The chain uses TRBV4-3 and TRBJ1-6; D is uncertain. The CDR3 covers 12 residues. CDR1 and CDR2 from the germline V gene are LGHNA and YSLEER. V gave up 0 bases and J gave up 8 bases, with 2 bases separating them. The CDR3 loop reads CASSQDYSPLHF. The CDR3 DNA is TGCGCCAGCAGCCAAGACTATTCACCCCTCCACTTT.

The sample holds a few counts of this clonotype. The CDR3 DNA follows: TGTGCCAGCAGCCAAGTTGACAGGGGGCTCGGCTACACCTTC. Translated: CASSQVDRGLGYTF. The J gene is TRBJ1-2, the V gene TRBV3-1; 10 nucleotides agree with TRBD1. CDR3 length: 14 amino acids. The junction had 4 bases not matched to a gene; V was cut back by 1 base and J by 8 bases. CDR1 and CDR2 from the germline V gene are LGHDT and YNNKEL (reference sequence).

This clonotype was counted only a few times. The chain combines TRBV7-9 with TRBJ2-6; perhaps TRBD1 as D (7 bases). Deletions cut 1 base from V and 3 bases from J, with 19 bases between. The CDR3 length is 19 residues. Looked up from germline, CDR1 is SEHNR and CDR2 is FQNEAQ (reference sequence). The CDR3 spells CASSLGSGGSAFGANVLTF. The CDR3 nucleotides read TGTGCCAGCAGCTTAGGCTCAGGGGGGAGCGCGTTTGGGGCCAACGTCCTGACTTTC. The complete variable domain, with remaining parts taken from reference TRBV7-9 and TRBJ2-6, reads DTGVSQNPRHKITKRGQNVTFRCDPISEHNRLYWYRQTLGQGPEFLTYFQNEAQLEKSRLLSDRFSAERPKGSFSTLEIQRTEQGDSAMYLCASSLGSGGSAFGANVLTFGAGSRLTVL.

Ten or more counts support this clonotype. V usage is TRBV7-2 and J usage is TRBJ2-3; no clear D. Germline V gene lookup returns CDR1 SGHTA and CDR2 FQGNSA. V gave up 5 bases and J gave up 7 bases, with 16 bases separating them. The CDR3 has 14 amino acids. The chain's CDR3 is CASSATGWGNTQYF. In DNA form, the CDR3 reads TGTGCCAGCAGCGCAACCGGCTGGGGAAATACGCAGTATTTT.

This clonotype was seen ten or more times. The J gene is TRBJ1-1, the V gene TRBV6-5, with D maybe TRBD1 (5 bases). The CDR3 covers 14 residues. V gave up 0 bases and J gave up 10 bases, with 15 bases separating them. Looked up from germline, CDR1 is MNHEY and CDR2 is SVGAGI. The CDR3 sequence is CASSYSTPGGVAFF. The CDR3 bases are TGTGCCAGCAGTTACTCGACGCCGGGAGGGGTAGCTTTCTTT.

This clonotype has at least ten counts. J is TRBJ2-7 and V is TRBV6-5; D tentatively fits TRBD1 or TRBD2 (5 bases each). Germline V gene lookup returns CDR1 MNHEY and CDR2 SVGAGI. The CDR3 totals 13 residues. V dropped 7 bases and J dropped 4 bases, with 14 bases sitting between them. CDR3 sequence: CASKGAGSYEQYF. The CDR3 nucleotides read TGTGCCAGCAAAGGGGCAGGGAGTTACGAGCAGTACTTC.

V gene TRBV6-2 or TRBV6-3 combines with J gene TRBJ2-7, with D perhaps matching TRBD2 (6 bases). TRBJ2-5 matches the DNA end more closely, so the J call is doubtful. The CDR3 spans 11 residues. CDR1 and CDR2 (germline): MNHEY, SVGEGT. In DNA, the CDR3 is TGTGCCAGCTCCCACGGGGGGACCCAGTACTTC. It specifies CASSHGGTQYF.

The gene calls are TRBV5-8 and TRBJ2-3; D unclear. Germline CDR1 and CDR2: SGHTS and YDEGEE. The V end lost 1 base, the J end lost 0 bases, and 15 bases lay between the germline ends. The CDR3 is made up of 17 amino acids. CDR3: CASSLITAETSTDTQYF. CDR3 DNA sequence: TGTGCCAGCAGCTTGATAACAGCCGAGACTAGCACAGATACGCAGTATTTT.

The CDR3 DNA sequence: TGTGCCAGCAGCCCGACTAGCGGGGGGGCGGCGACCCAGTACTTC. It encodes CASSPTSGGAATQYF. J is TRBJ2-5 and V is TRBV11-2, with TRBD2 matching 14 bases. The CDR3 spans 15 residues. Germline CDR1 reads SGHAT; CDR2 reads FQNNGV. J was trimmed by 7 bases and V by 5 bases; bases with no gene match: 6.

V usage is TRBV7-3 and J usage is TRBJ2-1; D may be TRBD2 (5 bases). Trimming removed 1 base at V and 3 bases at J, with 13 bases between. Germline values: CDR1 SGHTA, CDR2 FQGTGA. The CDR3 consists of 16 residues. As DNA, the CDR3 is TGTGCCAGCAGCTTAAGGGCCCGGGGTAACTACAATGAGCAGTTCTTC. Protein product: CASSLRARGNYNEQFF.

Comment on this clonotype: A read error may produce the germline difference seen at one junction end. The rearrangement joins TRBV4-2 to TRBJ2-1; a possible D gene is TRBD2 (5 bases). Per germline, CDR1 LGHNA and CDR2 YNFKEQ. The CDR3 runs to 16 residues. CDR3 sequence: CACSQDDTRGYNEQFF. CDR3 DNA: TGTGCCTGCAGCCAAGACGACACCCGGGGCTACAATGAGCAGTTCTTC.